The clone carrying this T cell receptor beta chain has only one observation. What it recognizes is unknown. The CDR3 sequence is 17 residues long. V lost 0 bases, J lost 4 bases, and 11 bases stayed unmatched. Germline V CDR1 and CDR2: LNHNV, YYDKDF (reference sequence). These data belong to a study of shared clonotypes between healthy human individuals. Points from the study as a whole: Lower generation probabilities were found for non-shared clonotypes than for those shared by all four donors.

The assay was immunoSEQ multiplex PCR, and TCRdb's table has in-frame clones only and misses some. The sample shows a few million clones, just over 90% of them seen only once. This chain links TRBV15 with TRBJ1-2; 7 positions match TRBD1. This TCR was sampled from a man aged 18 to 35 in good health. Input material: naive CD4+ T cells sorted from blood. Subset given: CD45RA+ positively selected. This CDR3 reads CATSREHRGEWTYGYTF. The CDR3 DNA sequence: TGTGCCACCAGCAGAGAGCACAGGGGCGAATGGACCTATGGCTACACCTTC.